In its sample, the clone carrying this TCR beta chain was seen many times. Its antigen remains unknown. Through template switching, a universal primer site was introduced, and the cDNA contained unique molecular identifiers. A single record per CDR3 protein comes from TCRdb applying MiXCR to the 5' RACE reads. The sample lists about 500,000 distinct CDR3 sequences; 13% to 15% were seen once. These data are taken from a study of identical twins. Overall study results and limits: Abundant beta clonotypes from cord blood had fewer insertions, unlike memory repertoires, which showed none. Modelling underestimated the level of out-of-frame TCR alpha sharing observed in monozygotic twins.

After removal of 5 bases from V and 4 bases from J, the junction contained 5 bases not matched to a gene. CDR3 length: 14 residues. Germline values: CDR1 SNHLY, CDR2 FYNNEI. The data were also submitted as part of a second study, on yellow fever vaccine responses in identical twins. In that study: On the reported evidence, twins' vaccine T cell responses seemed partly convergent and partly personalized.

Sequencing was carried out using CD4+ T cells sorted from blood. J is TRBJ1-1 and V is TRBV2; 9 bases fit TRBD1. This sequence originates from a woman under 30 in good health. This CDR3 reads CASSYLTGGTEAFF. The CDR3 DNA reads TGTGCCAGCAGTTACCTGACAGGGGGCACTGAAGCTTTCTTT.